A selection of T cell receptor beta chains follows, all from one sample in a study of regulatory T cells in long-lasting Graves disease. TCRdb independently ran MiXCR on the multiplex PCR reads; one entry per CDR3 protein. The sample shows 300,000 to 400,000 distinct CDR3 sequences, 15% to 20% of them seen only once. Sequenced material: peripheral blood mononuclear cells (PBMCs), taken at new diagnosis, from a patient treated with antithyroid drugs. Receptors originate from a female donor with Graves disease. Both conserved end residues are part of each CDR3. D genes are given only for firm matches. Only some rows state a clone size, as once, few, many or a class for expanded clones.

d_call	j_call	clone_size	v_call	cdr3_nt	cdr3_aa
TRBD1	TRBJ1-2	many	TRBV2	TGTGCCAGCCGAGGGGGCCCTCGAAACTATGGCTACACCTTC	CASRGGPRNYGYTF
TRBD2	TRBJ2-2	many	TRBV6-5	TGTGCCAGCAGTTCTAGCGGGAGGAGACACGGGGAGCTGTTTTTT	CASSSSGRRHGELFF
.	TRBJ2-5	.	TRBV20-1	TGCAGTGCTAGGATATGGGGGGAGACCCAGTACTTC	CSARIWGETQYF
.	TRBJ1-1	once	TRBV7-9	TGTGCCAGCAGCTTAGAGTACTTCATGAACACTGAAGCTTTCTTT	CASSLEYFMNTEAFF
.	TRBJ2-1	many	TRBV30	TGTGCCTGGCTACCGGGACCCCTCTACAATGAGCAGTTCTTC	CAWLPGPLYNEQFF
TRBD1	TRBJ2-3	many	TRBV27	TGTGCCAGCAGTTTATACCTCGGACAGGATCGCACAGATACGCAGTATTTT	CASSLYLGQDRTDTQYF
TRBD2	TRBJ2-1	.	TRBV11-3	TGTGCCAGCAGCCGATCCGGGACTAGCGGTTACAATGAGCAGTTCTTC	CASSRSGTSGYNEQFF
.	TRBJ1-2	many	TRBV10-3	TGTGCCATCACCCGGGACACCCCTTTCTATGGCTACACCTTC	CAITRDTPFYGYTF
TRBD1	TRBJ2-7	many	TRBV5-1	TGCGCCAGCAGCTTGGAGACAGGGGACGACGAGCAGTACTTC	CASSLETGDDEQYF
.	TRBJ1-2	.	TRBV27	TGTGCCAGCAGTTTAAGGCCAGCCCGGCAGGCTAACTATGGCTACACCTTC	CASSLRPARQANYGYTF
.	TRBJ2-5	many	TRBV20-1	TGCAGTGCTAATTGGGGAGGCGAGACCCAGTACTTC	CSANWGGETQYF
.	TRBJ1-6	many	TRBV6-5	TGTGCCAGCAGTTACTGGACAGAAAATTCACCCCTCCACTTT	CASSYWTENSPLHF
.	TRBJ1-5	many	TRBV18	TGTGCCAGCTCACCAGGACAGAGCAATCAGCCCCAGCATTTT	CASSPGQSNQPQHF
.	TRBJ1-2	few	TRBV10-2	TGCGCCAGCAGTGACAGGACAGCCTATGGCTACACCTTC	CASSDRTAYGYTF
.	TRBJ2-2	many	TRBV12-3/TRBV12-4	TGTGCCAGCAGGAGGGACGTCACCGGGGAGCTGTTTTTT	CASRRDVTGELFF
.	TRBJ1-2	many	TRBV19	TGTGCCAGTAGACTTCCAGGGTCCTCCTATGGCTACACCTTC	CASRLPGSSYGYTF
TRBD2	TRBJ2-1	many	TRBV19	TGTGCCAGTAGTATTTCGGGCCAAGGGGGACTAGCGGGAGTTGGTGAGCAGTTCTTC	CASSISGQGGLAGVGEQFF
TRBD2	TRBJ2-1	many	TRBV13	TGTGCCACCACACGGACGGGAGGCACCTACAATGAGCAGTTCTTC	CATTRTGGTYNEQFF
TRBD2	TRBJ2-4	many	TRBV28	TGTGCCAGCAGCTTATCGGGACTAAATATTCAGTACTTC	CASSLSGLNIQYF
.	TRBJ2-7	many	TRBV19	TGTGCCAGTAGTCATCCGGACCCCGGCTACGAGCAGTACTTC	CASSHPDPGYEQYF
.	TRBJ1-2	.	TRBV20-1	TGCAGTGCTGTTGGGGGGGCTAACTATGGCTACACCTTC	CSAVGGANYGYTF
TRBD1	TRBJ1-1	.	TRBV19	TGTGCCAGTAGTATAGGGAGGGACAGACCGAACACTGAAGCTTTCTTT	CASSIGRDRPNTEAFF
.	TRBJ1-2	many	TRBV28	TGTGCCAGCAGGACAGCTCCAGGGGGCTACACCTTC	CASRTAPGGYTF
.	TRBJ2-1	many	TRBV7-8	TGTGCCAGCCCCCCTTCAGGCAACACCTACAATGAGCAGTTCTTC	CASPPSGNTYNEQFF
.	TRBJ1-3	many	TRBV6-2/TRBV6-3	TGTGCCAGCAGTGAAGCTCTGGCAGCGAGCTCTGGAAACACCATATATTTT	CASSEALAASSGNTIYF
.	TRBJ1-2	many	TRBV20-1	TGCAGTGCTAGTCCCCTATATGGCTACACCTTC	CSASPLYGYTF
.	TRBJ2-2	.	TRBV19	TGTGCCAGTAGTATCGAACAGAACACCGGGGAGCTGTTTTTT	CASSIEQNTGELFF